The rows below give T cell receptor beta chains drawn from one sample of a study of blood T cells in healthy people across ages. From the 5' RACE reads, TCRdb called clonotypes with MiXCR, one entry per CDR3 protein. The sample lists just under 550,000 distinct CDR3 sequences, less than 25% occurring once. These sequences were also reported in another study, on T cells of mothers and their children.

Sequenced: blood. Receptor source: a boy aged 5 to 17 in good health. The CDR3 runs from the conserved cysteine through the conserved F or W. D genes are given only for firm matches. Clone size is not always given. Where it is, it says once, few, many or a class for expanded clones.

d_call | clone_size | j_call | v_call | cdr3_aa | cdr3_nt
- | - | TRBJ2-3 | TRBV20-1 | CSASNRATSTDTQYF | TGCAGTGCTAGTAACAGGGCCACCAGCACAGATACGCAGTATTTT
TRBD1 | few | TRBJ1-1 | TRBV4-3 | CASSQDTTGWFTEAFF | TGCGCCAGCAGCCAAGACACGACAGGGTGGTTCACTGAAGCTTTCTTT
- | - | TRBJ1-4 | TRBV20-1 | CSARDSGAWGEKLFF | TGCAGTGCTAGAGATAGTGGGGCCTGGGGCGAAAAACTGTTTTTT
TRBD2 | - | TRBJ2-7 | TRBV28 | CASSPASGGYEQYF | TGTGCCAGCAGCCCAGCTAGCGGGGGTTACGAGCAGTACTTC
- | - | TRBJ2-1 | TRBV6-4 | CASSQQGVPSNEQFF | TGTGCCAGCAGTCAGCAGGGTGTTCCTTCCAATGAGCAGTTCTTC
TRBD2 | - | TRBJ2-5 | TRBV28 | CASSFSEGRGETQYF | TGTGCCAGCAGTTTCAGTGAAGGGAGGGGAGAGACCCAGTACTTC
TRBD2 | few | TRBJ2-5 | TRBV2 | CASSEIGLAGGDQETQYF | TGTGCCAGCAGTGAAATTGGACTAGCGGGAGGGGACCAAGAGACCCAGTACTTC
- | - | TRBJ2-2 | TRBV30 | CAWNRAGTRELFF | TGTGCCTGGAATAGGGCAGGCACCAGGGAGCTGTTTTTT
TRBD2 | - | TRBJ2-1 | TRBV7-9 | CASSLSASGRNYNEQFF | TGTGCCAGCAGCTTGTCGGCTAGCGGGAGGAACTACAATGAGCAGTTCTTC
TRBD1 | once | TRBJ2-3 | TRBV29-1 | CSASGTGVADTQYF | TGCAGCGCCTCAGGGACAGGGGTTGCAGATACGCAGTATTTT
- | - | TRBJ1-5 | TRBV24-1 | CATSDGGLLNQPQHF | TGTGCCACCAGTGACGGGGGCCTCCTTAATCAGCCCCAGCATTTT
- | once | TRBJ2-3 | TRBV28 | CASSFVGDTQYF | TGTGCCAGCAGTTTTGTTGGAGATACGCAGTATTTT
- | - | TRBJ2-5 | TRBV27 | CASSLSFGLGETQYF | TGTGCCAGCAGTTTATCGTTCGGCTTAGGGGAGACCCAGTACTTC